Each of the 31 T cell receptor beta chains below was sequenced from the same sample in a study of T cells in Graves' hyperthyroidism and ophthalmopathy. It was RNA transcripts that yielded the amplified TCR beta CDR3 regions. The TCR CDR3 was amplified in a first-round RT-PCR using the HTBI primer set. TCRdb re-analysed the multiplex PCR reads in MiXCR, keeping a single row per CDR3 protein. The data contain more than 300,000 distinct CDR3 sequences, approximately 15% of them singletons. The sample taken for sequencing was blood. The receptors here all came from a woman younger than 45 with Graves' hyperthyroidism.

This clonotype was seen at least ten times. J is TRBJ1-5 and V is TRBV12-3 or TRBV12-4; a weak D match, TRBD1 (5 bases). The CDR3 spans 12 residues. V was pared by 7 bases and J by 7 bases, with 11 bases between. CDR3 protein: CASMGGRQPQHF. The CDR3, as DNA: TGTGCCAGCATGGGGGGACGGCAGCCCCAGCATTTT.

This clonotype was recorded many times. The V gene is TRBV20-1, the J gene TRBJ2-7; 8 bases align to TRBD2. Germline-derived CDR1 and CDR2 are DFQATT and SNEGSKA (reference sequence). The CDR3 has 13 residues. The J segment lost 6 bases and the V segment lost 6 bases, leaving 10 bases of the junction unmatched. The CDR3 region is CSAVSGSGFEQYF. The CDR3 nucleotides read TGCAGTGCCGTGAGCGGGAGCGGCTTCGAGCAGTACTTC.

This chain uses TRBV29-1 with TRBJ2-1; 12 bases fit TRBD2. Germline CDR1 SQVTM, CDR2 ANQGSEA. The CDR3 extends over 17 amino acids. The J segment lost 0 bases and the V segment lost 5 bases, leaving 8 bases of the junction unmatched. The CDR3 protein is CSVQGLAGRSSYNEQFF. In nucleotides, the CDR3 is TGCAGCGTTCAGGGACTAGCGGGCCGAAGCTCCTACAATGAGCAGTTCTTC.

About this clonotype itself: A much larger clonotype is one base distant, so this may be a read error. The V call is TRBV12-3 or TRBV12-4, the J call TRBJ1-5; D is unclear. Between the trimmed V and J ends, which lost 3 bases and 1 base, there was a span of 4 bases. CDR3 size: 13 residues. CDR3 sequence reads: CASSFESNQPQHF. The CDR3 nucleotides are TGTGCCAGCAGTTTTGAGAGCAATCAGCCCCAGCATTTT.

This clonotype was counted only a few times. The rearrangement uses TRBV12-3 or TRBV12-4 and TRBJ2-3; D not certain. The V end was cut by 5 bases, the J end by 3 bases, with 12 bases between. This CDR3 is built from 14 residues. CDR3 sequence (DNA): TGTGCCAGCAGTCTTAGGATGGGGACAGATACGCAGTATTTT. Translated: CASSLRMGTDTQYF.

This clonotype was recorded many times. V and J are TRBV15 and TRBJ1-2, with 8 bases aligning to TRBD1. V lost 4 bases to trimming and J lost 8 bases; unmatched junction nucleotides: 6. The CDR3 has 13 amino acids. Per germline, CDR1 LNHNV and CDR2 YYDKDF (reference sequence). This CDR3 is CATSTETGDGYTF. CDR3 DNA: TGTGCCACCAGCACAGAGACAGGGGACGGCTACACCTTC.

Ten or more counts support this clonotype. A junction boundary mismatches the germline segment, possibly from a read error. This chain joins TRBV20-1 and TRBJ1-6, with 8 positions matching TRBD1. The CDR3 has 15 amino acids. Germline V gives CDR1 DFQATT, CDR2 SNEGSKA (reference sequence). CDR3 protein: CSAREPGQATSPPHF. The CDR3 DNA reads TGCAGTGCTAGAGAACCGGGACAGGCCACTTCACCCCCCCACTTT.

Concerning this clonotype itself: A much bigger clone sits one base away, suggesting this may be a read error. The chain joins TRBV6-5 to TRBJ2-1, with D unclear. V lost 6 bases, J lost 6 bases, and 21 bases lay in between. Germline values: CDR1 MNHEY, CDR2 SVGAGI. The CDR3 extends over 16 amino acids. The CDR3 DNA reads TGTGCCAGCAGCTACACCGTTTTATCTAACCGCAATGAGCAGTTCTTC. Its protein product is CASSYTVLSNRNEQFF.

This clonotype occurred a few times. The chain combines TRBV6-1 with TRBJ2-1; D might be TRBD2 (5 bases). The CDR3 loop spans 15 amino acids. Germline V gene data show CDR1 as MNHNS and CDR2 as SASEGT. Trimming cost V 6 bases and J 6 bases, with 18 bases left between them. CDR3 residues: CASSSEQRTVNEQFF. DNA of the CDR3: TGTGCCAGCAGCTCCGAGCAGCGGACCGTCAATGAGCAGTTCTTC.

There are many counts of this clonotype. CDR3: CSARGTSGYNEQFF. The CDR3 region has the DNA TGCAGTGCTAGGGGGACTAGCGGCTACAATGAGCAGTTCTTC. The J gene is TRBJ2-1, the V gene TRBV20-1; 11 bases agree with TRBD2. The CDR3 totals 14 residues. Germline loops: CDR1 DFQATT, CDR2 SNEGSKA (reference sequence). V gave up 3 bases and J gave up 3 bases; unmatched junction bases: 1.

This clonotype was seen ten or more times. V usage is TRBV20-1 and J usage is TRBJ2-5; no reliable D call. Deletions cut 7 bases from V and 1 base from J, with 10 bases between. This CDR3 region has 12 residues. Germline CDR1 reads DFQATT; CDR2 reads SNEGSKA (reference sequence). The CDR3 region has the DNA TGCAGTGGCGACAATACCCAAGAGACCCAGTACTTC. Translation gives CSGDNTQETQYF.

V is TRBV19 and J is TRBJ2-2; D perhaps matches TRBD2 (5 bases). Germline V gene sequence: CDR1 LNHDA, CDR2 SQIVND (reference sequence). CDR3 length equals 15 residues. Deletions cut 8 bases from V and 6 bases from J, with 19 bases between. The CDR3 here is CASRKDFTASGELFF. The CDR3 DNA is TGTGCCAGTCGTAAGGACTTCACGGCGTCCGGGGAGCTGTTTTTT.

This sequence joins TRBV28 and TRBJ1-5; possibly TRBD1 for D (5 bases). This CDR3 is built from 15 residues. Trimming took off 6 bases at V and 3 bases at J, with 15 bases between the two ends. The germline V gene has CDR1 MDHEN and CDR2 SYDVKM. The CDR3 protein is CASREGTFNNQPQHF. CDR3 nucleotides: TGTGCCAGCAGGGAAGGGACTTTTAACAATCAGCCCCAGCATTTT. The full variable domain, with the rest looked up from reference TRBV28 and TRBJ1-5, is DVKVTQSSRYLVKRTGEKVFLECVQDMDHENMFWYRQDPGLGLRLIYFSYDVKMKEKGDIPEGYSVSREKKERFSLILESASTNQTSMYLCASREGTFNNQPQHFGDGTRLSIL.

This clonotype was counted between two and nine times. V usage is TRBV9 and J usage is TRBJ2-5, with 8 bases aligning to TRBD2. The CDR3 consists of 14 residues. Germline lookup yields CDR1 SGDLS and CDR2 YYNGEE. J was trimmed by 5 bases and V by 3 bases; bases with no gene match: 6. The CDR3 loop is CASSGSPGGETQYF. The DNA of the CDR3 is TGTGCCAGCAGCGGTTCCCCGGGGGGGGAGACCCAGTACTTC.

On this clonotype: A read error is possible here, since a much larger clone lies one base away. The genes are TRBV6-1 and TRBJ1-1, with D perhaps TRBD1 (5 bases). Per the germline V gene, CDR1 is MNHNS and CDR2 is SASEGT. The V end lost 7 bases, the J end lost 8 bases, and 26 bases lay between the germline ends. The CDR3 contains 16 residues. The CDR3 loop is CASKVPPGSTLQEAFF. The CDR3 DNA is TGTGCCAGCAAAGTACCACCAGGGTCAACCCTCCAGGAAGCTTTCTTT.

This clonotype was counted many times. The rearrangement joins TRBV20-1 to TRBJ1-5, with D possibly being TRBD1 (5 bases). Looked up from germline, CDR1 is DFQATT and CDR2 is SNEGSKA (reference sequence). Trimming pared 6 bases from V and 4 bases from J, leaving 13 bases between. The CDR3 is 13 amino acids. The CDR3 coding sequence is TGCAGTGCCGGAGGGCAGGGAAATCAGCCCCAGCATTTT. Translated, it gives CSAGGQGNQPQHF.

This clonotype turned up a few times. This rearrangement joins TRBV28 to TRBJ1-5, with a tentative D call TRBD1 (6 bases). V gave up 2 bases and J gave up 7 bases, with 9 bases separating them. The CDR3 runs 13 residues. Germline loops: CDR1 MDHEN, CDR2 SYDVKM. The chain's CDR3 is CASSLRGQQPQHF. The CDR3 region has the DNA TGTGCCAGCAGTTTACGGGGGCAGCAGCCCCAGCATTTT.

The CDR3 region is CASRVTKNIQYF. CDR3 nucleotides: TGTGCCAGCCGGGTCACCAAAAACATTCAGTACTTC. The chain uses TRBV2 and TRBJ2-4; D ambiguous. Trimming took 8 bases from V and 2 from J, leaving 7 bases between them. The CDR3 is 12 residues long. Looked up from germline, CDR1 is SNHLY and CDR2 is FYNNEI.

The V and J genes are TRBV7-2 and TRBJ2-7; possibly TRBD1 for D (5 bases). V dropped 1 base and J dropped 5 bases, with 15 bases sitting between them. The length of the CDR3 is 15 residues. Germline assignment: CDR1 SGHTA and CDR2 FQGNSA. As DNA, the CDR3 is TGTGCCAGCAGCTTAGAAGCAGGGTATGGGCACGAGCAGTACTTC. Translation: CASSLEAGYGHEQYF.

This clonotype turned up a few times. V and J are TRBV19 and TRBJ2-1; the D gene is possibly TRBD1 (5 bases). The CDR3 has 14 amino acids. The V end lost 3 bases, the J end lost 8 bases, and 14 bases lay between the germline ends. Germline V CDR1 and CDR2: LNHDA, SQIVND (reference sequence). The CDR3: CASSMYQGGDEQFF. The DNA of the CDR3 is TGTGCCAGTAGTATGTACCAGGGTGGTGATGAGCAGTTCTTC.

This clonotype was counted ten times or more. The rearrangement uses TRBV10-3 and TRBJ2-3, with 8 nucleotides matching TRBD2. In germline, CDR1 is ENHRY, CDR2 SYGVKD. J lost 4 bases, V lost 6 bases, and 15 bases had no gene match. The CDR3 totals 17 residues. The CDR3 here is CAISGDKAGDVADTQYF. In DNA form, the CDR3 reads TGTGCCATCAGCGGGGACAAAGCGGGAGACGTGGCAGATACGCAGTATTTT.

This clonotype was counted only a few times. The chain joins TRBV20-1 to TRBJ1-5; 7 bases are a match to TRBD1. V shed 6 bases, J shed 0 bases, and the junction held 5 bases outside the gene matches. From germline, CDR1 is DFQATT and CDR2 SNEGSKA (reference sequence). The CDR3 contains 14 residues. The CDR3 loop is CSARGTASNQPQHF. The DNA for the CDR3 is TGCAGTGCCCGGGGGACAGCTAGCAATCAGCCCCAGCATTTT.

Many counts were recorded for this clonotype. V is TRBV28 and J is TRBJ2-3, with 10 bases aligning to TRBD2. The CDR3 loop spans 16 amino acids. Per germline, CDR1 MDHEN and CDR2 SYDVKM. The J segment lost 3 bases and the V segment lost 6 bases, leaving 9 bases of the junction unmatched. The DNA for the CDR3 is TGTGCCAGCAGCATAGGCTCTAGCGGGAGTACAGATACGCAGTATTTT. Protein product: CASSIGSSGSTDTQYF.

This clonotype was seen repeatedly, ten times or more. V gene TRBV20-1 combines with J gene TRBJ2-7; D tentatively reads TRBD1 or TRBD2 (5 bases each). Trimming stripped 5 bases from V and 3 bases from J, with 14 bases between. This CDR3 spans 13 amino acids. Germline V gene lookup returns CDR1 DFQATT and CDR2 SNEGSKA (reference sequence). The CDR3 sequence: CSAYGGSDYEQYF. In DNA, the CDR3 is TGCAGTGCTTATGGGGGTTCCGACTACGAGCAGTACTTC.

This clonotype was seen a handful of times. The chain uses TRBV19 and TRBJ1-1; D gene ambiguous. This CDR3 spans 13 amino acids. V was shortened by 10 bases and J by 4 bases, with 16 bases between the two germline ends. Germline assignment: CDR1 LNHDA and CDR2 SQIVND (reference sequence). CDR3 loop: CANPEGGLTEAFF. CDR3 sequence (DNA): TGTGCCAATCCGGAGGGAGGCCTCACTGAAGCTTTCTTT.

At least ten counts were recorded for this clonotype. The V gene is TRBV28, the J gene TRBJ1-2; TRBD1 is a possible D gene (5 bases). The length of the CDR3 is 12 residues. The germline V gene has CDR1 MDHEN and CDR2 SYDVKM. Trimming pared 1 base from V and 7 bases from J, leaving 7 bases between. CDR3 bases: TGTGCCAGCAGTTTATCGGGGGGTGGCTACACCTTC. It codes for CASSLSGGGYTF.

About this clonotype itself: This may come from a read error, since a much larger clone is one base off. For the CDR3, the DNA is TGTGCCAGCAGTGTAAAGCGGGAGAGGTCCTACAGTGAGCAGTTCTTC. Its translation is CASSVKRERSYSEQFF. The chain uses TRBV2 and TRBJ2-1; TRBD2 agrees at 8 bases. Looked up from germline, CDR1 is SNHLY and CDR2 is FYNNEI. The CDR3 has 16 amino acids.

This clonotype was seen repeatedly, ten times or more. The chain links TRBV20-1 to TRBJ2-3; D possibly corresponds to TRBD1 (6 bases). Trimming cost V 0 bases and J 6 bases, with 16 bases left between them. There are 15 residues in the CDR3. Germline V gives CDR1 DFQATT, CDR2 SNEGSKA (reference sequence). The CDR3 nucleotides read TGCAGTGCTAGAGAAGAACAGGGATTCAGGGATACGCAGTATTTT. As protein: CSAREEQGFRDTQYF.

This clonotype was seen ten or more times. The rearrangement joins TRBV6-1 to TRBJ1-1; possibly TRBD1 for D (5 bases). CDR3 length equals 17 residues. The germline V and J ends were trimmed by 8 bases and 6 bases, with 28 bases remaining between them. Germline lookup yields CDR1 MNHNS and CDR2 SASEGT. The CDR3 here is CASVWTQGSRLFPEAFF. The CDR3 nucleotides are TGTGCCAGCGTCTGGACCCAGGGTTCTCGCCTTTTCCCTGAAGCTTTCTTT.

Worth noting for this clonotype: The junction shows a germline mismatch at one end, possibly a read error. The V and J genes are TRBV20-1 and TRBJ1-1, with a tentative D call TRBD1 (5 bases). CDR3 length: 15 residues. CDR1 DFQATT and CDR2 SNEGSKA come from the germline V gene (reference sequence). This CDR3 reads CSAGERRGLNTEAFF. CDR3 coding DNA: TGCAGTGCTGGAGAGCGACGGGGGTTGAACACTGAAGCTTTCTTT.

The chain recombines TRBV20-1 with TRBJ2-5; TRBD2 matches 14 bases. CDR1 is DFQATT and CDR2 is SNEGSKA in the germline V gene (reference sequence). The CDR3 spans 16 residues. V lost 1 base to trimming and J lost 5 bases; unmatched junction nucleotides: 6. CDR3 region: CSARGLAGGFGETQYF. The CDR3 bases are TGCAGTGCTAGAGGACTAGCGGGAGGGTTTGGGGAGACCCAGTACTTC.